The clone carrying this T cell receptor beta chain was detected a few times. Its antigen is unknown. Germline lookup yields CDR1 SNHLY and CDR2 FYNNEI. J lost 2 bases, V lost 1 base, and 4 bases had no gene match. This CDR3 is 15 amino acids long. The data belong to a study of T cells after yellow fever vaccination. Whole-study context: Fractions containing few cells were prepared with SMART-Seq v4 Ultra Low Input. Whole-study findings and limits: Most clones from primary vaccination resurfaced after the booster (about 95% CD4, about 91% CD8). Contamination by abundant bulk-population clonotypes could be present in FACS-sorted repertoires.

UMIs and a universal primer site were added when TCR cDNA was made by 5'RACE template switching. Via MiXCR, TCRdb re-called the 5' RACE reads, giving one row per CDR3 protein. The sample lists some 320,000 distinct CDR3 sequences, approximately 4% seen once, with approximately 19% in the top ten. This material consisted of PBMCs, taken 15 days after the yellow fever booster vaccination. The sequence was collected from a man aged 18 to 30 who received the YFV17D yellow fever vaccine. The gene calls are TRBV2 and TRBJ2-5, with 7 bases lining up with TRBD2. This CDR3 reads CASSEVKRGQETQYF. The CDR3 DNA is TGTGCCAGCAGTGAAGTAAAGCGGGGACAAGAGACCCAGTACTTC.